This TCR beta chain is drawn from a study of blood T cell repertoires in COVID-19. The CDR3 has 12 amino acids. Germline V gene sequence: CDR1 LNHDA, CDR2 SQIVND (reference sequence). The V and J ends lost 7 bases and 2 bases respectively, with 8 bases between them. Assay: immunoSEQ multiplex PCR; the TCRdb copy retains only in-frame clones and omits some. The sample lists approximately 150,000 clones, approximately 81% occurring once. The chain is built from TRBV19 and TRBJ1-2, with D uncertain. The source material was PBMCs or T cells enriched from blood (not recorded which). The clonotype was recovered from a woman between 45 and 60 years old who had recovered from COVID-19. The DNA for the CDR3 is TGTGCCAGTATCAGCGTCAACTATGGCTACACCTTC. It is translated as CASISVNYGYTF.